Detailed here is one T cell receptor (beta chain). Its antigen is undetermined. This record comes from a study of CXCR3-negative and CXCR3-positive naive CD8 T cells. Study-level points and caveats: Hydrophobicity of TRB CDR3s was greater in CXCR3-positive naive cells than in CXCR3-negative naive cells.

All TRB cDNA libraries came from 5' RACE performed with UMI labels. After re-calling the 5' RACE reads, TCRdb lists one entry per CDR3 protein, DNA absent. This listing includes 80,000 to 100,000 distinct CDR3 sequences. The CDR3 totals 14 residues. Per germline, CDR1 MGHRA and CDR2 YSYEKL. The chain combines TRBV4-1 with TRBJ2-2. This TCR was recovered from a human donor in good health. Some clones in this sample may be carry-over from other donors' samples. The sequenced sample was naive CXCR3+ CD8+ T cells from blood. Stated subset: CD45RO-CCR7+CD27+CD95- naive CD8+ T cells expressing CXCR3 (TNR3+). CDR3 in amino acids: CASSPGVGTGELFF.